This is a list of T cell receptor beta chains from one sample in a study of identical twins. One entry per CDR3 protein, called by TCRdb with MiXCR from the 5' RACE reads. The sample records about 790,000 distinct CDR3 sequences, 15% to 20% being singletons. These records were also assigned to another study, of T cells expressing NK-cell markers.

Material for sequencing was PBMCs. The receptor source for this set is a young woman in good health. Each CDR3 is given with its conserved first and last residue. Fields, in order: D gene, V gene, clone size, J gene, CDR3 DNA, CDR3 protein. A D gene is named only where the DNA matches it firmly. Clone size is given for some rows only: seen once, a few or many times, or a class if the clone is expanded.

>TRBD1|TRBV12-3/TRBV12-4|few|TRBJ2-1
TGTGCCAGCCGCCCCGACAGGGGGTTACATGAGCAGTTCTTC
CASRPDRGLHEQFF
>-|TRBV5-6|-|TRBJ2-1
TGTGCCAGCAGCTTGAGGCAGGGAAGGGGCAATGAGCAGTTCTTC
CASSLRQGRGNEQFF
>TRBD1|TRBV12-3/TRBV12-4|-|TRBJ1-5
TGTGCCAGCAGTTCGGGACAGGGGGACTATCAGCCCCAGCATTTT
CASSSGQGDYQPQHF
>TRBD2|TRBV20-1|once|TRBJ2-4
TGCAGTGCCCTCAGGACTAGCGGGGGGCCCTTAGCCAAAAACATTCAGTACTTC
CSALRTSGGPLAKNIQYF
>-|TRBV7-9|-|TRBJ2-7
TGTGCCAGCAGCTTAGAATGGCGCGAGAGCCCTAGGGAGCAGTACTTC
CASSLEWRESPREQYF
>-|TRBV3-1|few|TRBJ1-1
TGTGCCAGCAGTTATACAGGAGACACTGAAGCTTTCTTT
CASSYTGDTEAFF
>-|TRBV3-1|few|TRBJ1-2
TGTGCCAGCAGCCAAGATGGTTCAGGGGTCTATGGCTACACCTTC
CASSQDGSGVYGYTF
>-|TRBV20-1|-|TRBJ1-1
TGCAGTGCTGGCAAGACAGACACTGAAGCTTTCTTT
CSAGKTDTEAFF
>TRBD2|TRBV7-9|many|TRBJ2-1
TGTGCCAGCAGCTTCCTAGCGGGCTCCTACAATGAGCAGTTCTTC
CASSFLAGSYNEQFF
>TRBD2|TRBV9|few|TRBJ2-3
TGTGCCAGCCAGGAGCGGGGGAGCACAGATACGCAGTATTTT
CASQERGSTDTQYF
>TRBD1|TRBV5-1|many|TRBJ1-4
TGCGCCAGCCAAGGACAGGGGTCTGAGAAACTGTTTTTT
CASQGQGSEKLFF
>-|TRBV10-3|few|TRBJ2-3
TGTGCCATCAGTGAGTACGGGGAAGCTACGCAGTATTTT
CAISEYGEATQYF
>-|TRBV12-3/TRBV12-4|-|TRBJ1-2
TGTGCCAGCAGTTCCCTAGGGGGACGGGGACCTGGCTACACCTTC
CASSSLGGRGPGYTF
>TRBD2|TRBV20-1|few|TRBJ2-1
TGCAGTGCCGTTGGGACTAGCGGGTGGAATGAGCAGTTCTTC
CSAVGTSGWNEQFF
>-|TRBV12-3/TRBV12-4|-|TRBJ2-5
TGTGCCAGCAGGCCTGGGGGGCTACAAGAGACCCAGTACTTC
CASRPGGLQETQYF
>-|TRBV15|-|TRBJ2-1
TGTGCCACCAGCAGAGATCAGGGTGGGGAGCAGTTCTTC
CATSRDQGGEQFF
>-|TRBV12-3/TRBV12-4|-|TRBJ2-2
TGTGCCAGCAGTTCTTCTAGTGGGACCGGGGAGCTGTTTTTT
CASSSSSGTGELFF
>TRBD1|TRBV5-1|few|TRBJ2-7
TGCGCCAGCAGCTGGACAGGGGAAGCCTACGAGCAGTACTTC
CASSWTGEAYEQYF
>TRBD1|TRBV5-1|-|TRBJ2-7
TGCGCCAGCAGCTTCACCGGGACAGGGAACGAGCAGTACTTC
CASSFTGTGNEQYF
>-|TRBV5-5|few|TRBJ2-5
TGTGCCTCTCGGCGGGGAGGCGTGGAGACCCAGTACTTC
CASRRGGVETQYF
>TRBD2|TRBV24-1|-|TRBJ2-1
TGTGCCACCAGTTCAGGGACTAGCGGGAGGGTGCAGTTCTTC
CATSSGTSGRVQFF
>-|TRBV5-1|-|TRBJ2-7
TGCGCCAGCAGCTTGGCTGGGGGACAGCAGTACTTC
CASSLAGGQQYF
>-|TRBV12-3/TRBV12-4|-|TRBJ1-1
TGTGCTAGCTGCCTGAATCTGGGGTTTAACACTGAAGCTTTCTTT
CASCLNLGFNTEAFF
>-|TRBV7-8|few|TRBJ2-3
TGTGCCAGCAGCTTGTACATGACACGCACAGATACGCAGTATTTT
CASSLYMTRTDTQYF
>-|TRBV10-3|-|TRBJ2-3
TGTGCCAGCAGCGGCGGGATGAGCACAGATACGCAGTATTTT
CASSGGMSTDTQYF
>TRBD1|TRBV27|-|TRBJ2-7
TGTGCCAGCAGTCGTATGCCCAGCCGGGACAGTCTTTACGAGCAGTACTTC
CASSRMPSRDSLYEQYF
>TRBD2|TRBV20-1|-|TRBJ2-3
TGCAGTGCTACCCCAGTAACTAGCGGGGGGGCCGAGTTCACAGATACGCAGTATTTT
CSATPVTSGGAEFTDTQYF
>-|TRBV20-1|-|TRBJ2-3
TGCAGTGCTATGGCGGGGCTTCAGGGGGCAGATACGCAGTATTTT
CSAMAGLQGADTQYF
>-|TRBV19|-|TRBJ2-1
TGTGCCAGTAGTATAAATTACGGGCCCTACAATGAGCAGTTCTTC
CASSINYGPYNEQFF
>TRBD2|TRBV12-3/TRBV12-4|-|TRBJ2-7
TGTGCCAGCAGAGCTGGGACTAGCGGCGACTACGAGCAGTACTTC
CASRAGTSGDYEQYF
>-|TRBV12-2|-|TRBJ1-6
TGTGCAAGTCGCTTGATGAGGAAACGGCATAATTCACCCCTCCACTTT
CASRLMRKRHNSPLHF
>TRBD2|TRBV7-8|many|TRBJ2-7
TGTGCCAGCAGCAAACCCGGGACTAAAGTCAAAGAGCAGTACTTC
CASSKPGTKVKEQYF
>TRBD2|TRBV5-1|-|TRBJ2-3
TGCGCCAGCCGACTACCGGGGGGGCCGCGGGATACGCAGTATTTT
CASRLPGGPRDTQYF
>-|TRBV27|-|TRBJ2-3
TGTGCCAGCAGTTTAGGACAGTACTACACAGATACGCAGTATTTT
CASSLGQYYTDTQYF
>-|TRBV7-2|many|TRBJ2-3
TGTGCCAGCAGCTTATTGGCAGCGGCTAGCACAGATACGCAGTATTTT
CASSLLAAASTDTQYF
>TRBD1|TRBV5-1|-|TRBJ2-7
TGCGCCAGCAGCTTTACAGGGGTGGGCTCCTACGAGCAGTACTTC
CASSFTGVGSYEQYF
>TRBD2|TRBV5-1|-|TRBJ2-7
TGCGCCAGCTCGGGACTAGCGGGGGGCTACGAGCAGTACTTC
CASSGLAGGYEQYF
>-|TRBV20-1|few|TRBJ2-3
TGCAGTGGCCCAGCCCTCTATGGCACAGATACGCAGTATTTT
CSGPALYGTDTQYF
>TRBD2|TRBV20-1|-|TRBJ2-5
TGCAGTGTTTCCCTCCGATCAGCGGGAGGGCTGAGTGAGACCCAGTACTTC
CSVSLRSAGGLSETQYF
>-|TRBV3-1|few|TRBJ1-1
TGTGCCAGCAGCCAAGAAGGGGGGTACACTGAAGCTTTCTTT
CASSQEGGYTEAFF
>-|TRBV12-3/TRBV12-4|-|TRBJ1-3
TGTGCCAGCGGACGGAGCTTCTCTGGAAACACCATATATTTT
CASGRSFSGNTIYF
>-|TRBV20-1|-|TRBJ1-1
TGCAGTGCCCAACCTCTGAACACTGAAGCTTTCTTT
CSAQPLNTEAFF
>-|TRBV27|-|TRBJ2-5
TGTGCCAGCAGCGCAACGGGGCGCGTAGAGACCCAGTACTTC
CASSATGRVETQYF
>-|TRBV5-6|-|TRBJ2-7
TGTGCCAGCAGCAGCAATCTTATGGCCTACGAGCAGTACTTC
CASSSNLMAYEQYF
>TRBD1|TRBV5-1|few|TRBJ2-7
TGCGCCAGCAGCTTGGCCTTACCCCGGACAGGGAACTACGAGCAGTACTTC
CASSLALPRTGNYEQYF
>-|TRBV11-2|few|TRBJ2-3
TGTGCCAGCAGCCCCCTGTGGGCCGCAAAAAAGCAAGCCAATACGCAGTATTTT
CASSPLWAAKKQANTQYF
>-|TRBV5-1|few|TRBJ1-1
TGCGCCAGCAGCTTGGTCGGAGCAGTGAACACTGAAGCTTTCTTT
CASSLVGAVNTEAFF
>-|TRBV7-7|-|TRBJ2-2
TGTGCCAGCAGCTTAGAGGTTGGGGCCGGGGAGCTGTTTTTT
CASSLEVGAGELFF
>-|TRBV20-1|-|TRBJ1-3
TGCAGCGCTAGGGCAGAGTCAGACACCATATATTTT
CSARAESDTIYF
>-|TRBV29-1|-|TRBJ1-4
TGCAGCGCCCCGTTGGGGCCTGATGAAAAACTGTTTTTT
CSAPLGPDEKLFF
>-|TRBV6-1|-|TRBJ1-2
TGTGCCAGCAGTGAAGACCCCGGATCGGACCGGGGCTACACCTTC
CASSEDPGSDRGYTF
>TRBD1|TRBV20-1|few|TRBJ1-1
TGCAGTGCTAGAGGGGACAGTTACACTGAAGCTTTCTTT
CSARGDSYTEAFF
>-|TRBV21-1|-|TRBJ1-1
TGTGCCAGCAGGACGAGGCAAAAAGGACCTGAAGCTTTCTTT
CASRTRQKGPEAFF
>-|TRBV7-9|few|TRBJ2-6
TGTGCCAGCAGCTACCGGACACCTACTTCTGGGGCCAACGTCCTGACTTTC
CASSYRTPTSGANVLTF
>-|TRBV29-1|-|TRBJ1-2
TGCAGCGTTGACGCCGGGGGCTATGGCTACACCTTC
CSVDAGGYGYTF
>TRBD1|TRBV12-3/TRBV12-4|many|TRBJ1-2
TGTGCCAGCAGTTTAATCGGGACAGGGGACTACACCTTC
CASSLIGTGDYTF
>TRBD1|TRBV11-3|-|TRBJ2-3
TGTGCCAGCAGCGACCCGAAAGAGACGACAGGGGGCAGATCAGATACGCAGTATTTT
CASSDPKETTGGRSDTQYF
>-|TRBV5-5|-|TRBJ1-6
TGTGCCAGCAGCTTGCAGGGGTCTAATTCACCCCTCCACTTT
CASSLQGSNSPLHF
>TRBD2|TRBV6-4|few|TRBJ2-7
TGTGCCAGCAGTGACCCTAGGACTAGCGGGGGGACGAACACTCACTACGAGCAGTACTTC
CASSDPRTSGGTNTHYEQYF